This T cell receptor beta chain is drawn from a study of T cells after yellow fever vaccination. Study information: Libraries from low-cell-number fractions were prepared with the SMART-Seq v4 Ultra Low Input RNA kit.

By 5'RACE template switching, TCR cDNA was produced, with a universal primer site and UMIs added in the process. TCRdb re-called the 5' RACE reads through MiXCR, storing one row per CDR3 protein. The sample has 450,000 to 650,000 distinct CDR3 sequences; about a fifth are singletons. CDR1 LGHDT and CDR2 YNNKEL come from the germline V gene (reference sequence). CDR3 length: 15 residues. Trimming took off 1 base at V and 7 bases at J, with 15 bases between the two ends. Study-wide points: Detected again after the booster were most primary-vaccination clones, at 96% CD4 and 70% to 90% CD8.

This clonotype was counted between two and nine times. Its specificity is unknown. The sequence was obtained from a young man who received the YFV17D yellow fever vaccine. Source: PBMCs, taken about 21 days after the first yellow fever vaccination. V and J are TRBV3-1 and TRBJ2-3, with D possibly being TRBD2 (7 bases). CDR3 loop: CASSQGVSGGNTQYF. CDR3 DNA: TGTGCCAGCAGCCAAGGGGTTTCGGGGGGCAATACGCAGTATTTT.